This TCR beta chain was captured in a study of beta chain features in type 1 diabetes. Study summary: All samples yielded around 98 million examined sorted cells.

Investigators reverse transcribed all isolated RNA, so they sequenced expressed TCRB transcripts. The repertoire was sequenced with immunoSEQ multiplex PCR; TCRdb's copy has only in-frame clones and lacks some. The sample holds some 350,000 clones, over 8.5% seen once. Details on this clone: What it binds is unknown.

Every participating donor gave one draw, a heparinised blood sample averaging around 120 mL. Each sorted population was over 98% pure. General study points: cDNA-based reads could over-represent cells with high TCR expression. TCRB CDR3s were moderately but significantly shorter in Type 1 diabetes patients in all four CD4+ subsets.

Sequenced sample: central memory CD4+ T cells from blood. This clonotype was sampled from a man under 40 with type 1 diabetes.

The CDR3 DNA follows: TGCGCCAGCAGGGACGGCTTCTCTGGAAACACCATATATTTT. Amino acid sequence: CASRDGFSGNTIYF. The chain carries TRBV5-1 and TRBJ1-3; D is undetermined. The CDR3 runs to 14 residues. V was pared by 5 bases and J by 0 bases, with 9 bases between. The germline V gene has CDR1 SGHRS and CDR2 YFSETQ.